This T cell receptor beta chain was retrieved from a study of regulatory T cells in long-lasting Graves disease. Study findings and constraints: Persistent disease was associated with favored TRBV28 usage and with favored use of TRBJ1-2 and TRBJ2-5. New patients shared fewer public clonotypes (approximately 1,000) than persistent patients did (around 2,900). Patients with persistent Graves' had lower TCR diversity than newly diagnosed patients.

This CDR3 has 16 amino acids. The germline V gene encodes CDR1 MNHGY and CDR2 SAAAGT. V lost 2 bases and J lost 1, with 12 bases in between. Arm-PCR of CDR3 regions and iRepertoire HTBI primers were used to build TCR beta libraries. One entry per CDR3 protein, called by TCRdb with MiXCR from the multiplex PCR reads. The profile shows more than 300,000 distinct CDR3 sequences, around 16% of them singletons. Time point of the sample: newly diagnosed GD, antithyroid drugs for less than 3 months. PBMC-extracted RNA yielded the TCR library. There are many counts of this clonotype. Its specificity is not known.

The sequences come from peripheral blood mononuclear cells (PBMCs), collected at new diagnosis, from a patient treated with antithyroid drugs. The clonotype originates from a female donor with Graves disease. The genes are TRBV6-8 and TRBJ1-5, with D possibly being TRBD1 (5 bases). The CDR3 region is CASSYLGLESNQPQHF. CDR3 coding DNA: TGTGCCAGCAGTTACCTGGGACTGGAGAGCAATCAGCCCCAGCATTTT.